The 10 T cell receptor beta chains below come from one sample, sequenced in a study of T cells in Graves' hyperthyroidism and ophthalmopathy. Researchers took RNA transcripts and amplified the TCR beta CDR3 regions from them. When the TCR CDR3 underwent first-round RT-PCR, the HTBI primer set was used. Via MiXCR, TCRdb re-called the multiplex PCR reads, giving one row per CDR3 protein. The sample has around 540,000 distinct CDR3 sequences; about 16% are singletons. The specimen was blood. The receptors stem from a woman in her twenties or thirties with Graves' ophthalmopathy.

The V and J genes are TRBV19 and TRBJ1-5; no clear D gene. CDR1 and CDR2 (germline): LNHDA, SQIVND (reference sequence). CDR3 length: 13 amino acids. The V gene lost 1 base and the J gene lost 7 bases, with 8 bases spanning the gap. In DNA, the CDR3 is TGTGCCAGTAGTATAGCGGAGGTACAGCCCCAGCATTTT. This translates into CASSIAEVQPQHF.

This clonotype was seen only a few times. A much more abundant neighbour one base away suggests this may be a read error. J is TRBJ1-1 and V is TRBV28; D not certain. Germline V gives CDR1 MDHEN, CDR2 SYDVKM. This CDR3 spans 15 amino acids. The germline V and J ends were trimmed by 7 bases and 0 bases, with 15 bases remaining between them. CDR3 sequence: CASIQGLYMNTEAFF. The DNA of the CDR3 is TGTGCCAGCATCCAAGGACTTTACATGAACACTGAAGCTTTCTTT.

To note about this clonotype: This could be a read error, since a much larger clone is one nucleotide away. This chain connects TRBV7-2 to TRBJ2-1; D call uncertain. V was trimmed by 5 bases and J by 6 bases, leaving 17 bases between them. The CDR3 has 15 residues. Germline assignment: CDR1 SGHTA and CDR2 FQGNSA. This CDR3 reads CASSKARVGRNEQFF. The DNA of the CDR3 is TGTGCCAGCAGCAAAGCGAGAGTAGGGCGCAATGAGCAGTTCTTC.

The table lists this clonotype with many counts. The chain recombines TRBV2 with TRBJ2-1, with a weak D call TRBD2 (5 bases). Germline CDR1 and CDR2: SNHLY and FYNNEI. The V gene lost 4 bases and the J gene lost 1 base, with 8 bases spanning the gap. CDR3 size: 14 residues. The chain's CDR3 is CASSVRESYNEQFF. In DNA form, the CDR3 reads TGTGCCAGCAGTGTTAGGGAGTCCTACAATGAGCAGTTCTTC.

At least ten counts were recorded for this clonotype. The rearrangement joins TRBV6-1 to TRBJ2-1; 12 bases fit TRBD1. V was pared by 5 bases and J by 9 bases, with 11 bases of the junction left unmatched. Germline V gene sequence: CDR1 MNHNS, CDR2 SASEGT. CDR3 size: 16 residues. CDR3 bases: TGTGCCAGCAGTTCCCACCCGGGACAGGGGGCGGGTGAGCAGTTCTTC. Its translation: CASSSHPGQGAGEQFF.

A few counts support this clonotype. The rearrangement uses TRBV20-1 and TRBJ1-2; 7 positions match TRBD1. CDR1 and CDR2 (germline): DFQATT, SNEGSKA (reference sequence). The CDR3 totals 13 residues. J was trimmed by 7 bases and V by 4 bases; bases with no gene match: 9. This chain's CDR3 is CSAKETGLAGYTF. CDR3 nucleotides: TGCAGTGCTAAGGAGACAGGGCTGGCTGGCTACACCTTC.

This clonotype was seen repeatedly, ten times or more. V is TRBV13 and J is TRBJ1-1, with D unresolved. Germline lookup yields CDR1 PRHDT and CDR2 FYEKMQ (reference sequence). The CDR3 has 13 residues. V lost 4 bases to trimming and J lost 1 base, with 7 bases between them. As DNA, the CDR3 is TGTGCCAGCAGCTACCAATCGAACACTGAAGCTTTCTTT. It specifies CASSYQSNTEAFF.

The V call is TRBV28, the J call TRBJ2-3; 11 bases map to TRBD2. Looked up from germline, CDR1 is MDHEN and CDR2 is SYDVKM. This CDR3 contains 16 residues. V lost 5 bases, J lost 4 bases, and 8 bases stayed unmatched. CDR3 DNA: TGTGCCAGCAGTCGACATAGCGGGAGGGCCGCAGATACGCAGTATTTT. Translating it yields CASSRHSGRAADTQYF.

This clonotype has a count of ten or more. The genes are TRBV20-1 and TRBJ2-1, with 9 positions matching TRBD2. The V gene end was trimmed by 3 bases and the J gene end by 7 bases; junction bases not matched to a gene: 16. CDR1 is DFQATT and CDR2 is SNEGSKA in the germline V gene (reference sequence). This CDR3 is 17 amino acids long. CDR3 in amino acids: CSARGAGLASQGNEQFF. The CDR3, as DNA: TGCAGTGCTAGGGGGGCGGGACTAGCATCGCAGGGGAATGAGCAGTTCTTC.

The rearrangement joins TRBV12-3 or TRBV12-4 to TRBJ2-2; D remains ambiguous. The CDR3 is made up of 13 amino acids. Trimming removed 10 bases from V and 6 bases from J, with 15 bases in between. CDR3 region: CATSSQFAGELFF. CDR3 DNA: TGTGCCACCTCAAGCCAGTTTGCCGGGGAGCTGTTTTTT.